A selection of T cell receptor beta chains follows, all from one sample in a study of T cells in Graves' hyperthyroidism and ophthalmopathy. MiXCR, run by TCRdb on the multiplex PCR reads, gives a single entry per CDR3 protein. The sample carries 300,000 to 450,000 distinct CDR3 sequences, approximately 15% recorded once. Sequences were obtained from blood. These receptors were taken from a woman aged 25 to 39 with Graves' ophthalmopathy. The CDR3 runs from the conserved cysteine through the conserved F or W. D genes are given only for firm matches. Size is stated for part of the rows, as once, few or many counts, or as a class when the clone is expanded.

d_call: -; v_call: TRBV29-1; clone_size: many; j_call: TRBJ1-1; cdr3_aa: CSALRDLVTEAFF; cdr3_nt: TGCAGCGCCCTTCGGGACCTAGTCACTGAAGCTTTCTTT
d_call: TRBD2; v_call: TRBV20-1; clone_size: -; j_call: TRBJ2-3; cdr3_aa: CSANGLAGDQDTQYF; cdr3_nt: TGCAGTGCTAACGGACTAGCGGGAGATCAAGATACGCAGTATTTT
d_call: TRBD1; v_call: TRBV2; clone_size: -; j_call: TRBJ1-1; cdr3_aa: CASSGGLGQGKNTEAFF; cdr3_nt: TGTGCCAGCAGTGGGGGACTAGGACAGGGAAAGAACACTGAAGCTTTCTTT
d_call: TRBD1; v_call: TRBV24-1; clone_size: -; j_call: TRBJ2-5; cdr3_aa: CATSDPGQGEETQYF; cdr3_nt: TGTGCCACCAGTGATCCAGGACAGGGGGAAGAGACCCAGTACTTC
d_call: -; v_call: TRBV7-9; clone_size: many; j_call: TRBJ2-1; cdr3_aa: CASSFGGPISYNEQFF; cdr3_nt: TGTGCCAGCAGCTTTGGGGGGCCAATATCCTACAATGAGCAGTTCTTC
d_call: -; v_call: TRBV4-1; clone_size: many; j_call: TRBJ1-2; cdr3_aa: CASSQDRTPNYGYTF; cdr3_nt: TGCGCCAGCAGCCAAGACAGAACGCCTAACTATGGCTACACCTTC
d_call: -; v_call: TRBV20-1; clone_size: -; j_call: TRBJ2-3; cdr3_aa: CSSRGDTQYF; cdr3_nt: TGCAGTTCTAGAGGAGATACGCAGTATTTT
d_call: TRBD1; v_call: TRBV28; clone_size: many; j_call: TRBJ1-1; cdr3_aa: CASTTPGQGEGAFF; cdr3_nt: TGTGCCAGCACCACCCCGGGGCAGGGGGAGGGAGCTTTCTTT
d_call: TRBD1; v_call: TRBV30; clone_size: -; j_call: TRBJ2-1; cdr3_aa: CAWSLQGEGRYEQFF; cdr3_nt: TGTGCCTGGAGCCTGCAGGGGGAAGGTCGGTATGAGCAGTTCTTC
d_call: TRBD2; v_call: TRBV2; clone_size: many; j_call: TRBJ2-3; cdr3_aa: CASSSTGLFSTDTQYF; cdr3_nt: TGTGCCAGCAGTTCTACGGGACTATTTAGCACAGATACGCAGTATTTT
d_call: TRBD1; v_call: TRBV20-1; clone_size: many; j_call: TRBJ2-5; cdr3_aa: CSASIGTEETQYF; cdr3_nt: TGCAGTGCTAGCATTGGGACAGAAGAGACCCAGTACTTC
d_call: -; v_call: TRBV9; clone_size: many; j_call: TRBJ2-7; cdr3_aa: CASSVWDTPYEQYF; cdr3_nt: TGTGCCAGCAGCGTATGGGACACACCCTACGAGCAGTACTTC
d_call: TRBD1; v_call: TRBV28; clone_size: -; j_call: TRBJ1-2; cdr3_aa: CASTPGQGFGHYGYTF; cdr3_nt: TGTGCCAGCACCCCGGGACAGGGGTTTGGACACTATGGCTACACCTTC
d_call: -; v_call: TRBV7-9; clone_size: many; j_call: TRBJ1-5; cdr3_aa: CASSLDGPQPQHF; cdr3_nt: TGTGCCAGCAGCTTAGATGGACCCCAGCCCCAGCATTTT
d_call: -; v_call: TRBV9; clone_size: many; j_call: TRBJ1-1; cdr3_aa: CASSVAGNTEAFF; cdr3_nt: TGTGCCAGCAGCGTAGCCGGGAACACTGAAGCTTTCTTT
d_call: -; v_call: TRBV30; clone_size: many; j_call: TRBJ1-1; cdr3_aa: CAWRPPNAEAFF; cdr3_nt: TGTGCCTGGAGGCCTCCGAACGCTGAAGCTTTCTTT
d_call: TRBD1; v_call: TRBV6-6; clone_size: many; j_call: TRBJ1-2; cdr3_aa: CASSYRDRDYGYTF; cdr3_nt: TGTGCCAGCAGTTACCGGGACAGGGACTATGGCTACACCTTC
d_call: TRBD1; v_call: TRBV10-2; clone_size: -; j_call: TRBJ1-5; cdr3_aa: CASSELADRDRPQHF; cdr3_nt: TGCGCCAGCAGTGAGTTGGCGGACAGGGACCGGCCCCAGCATTTT
d_call: -; v_call: TRBV12-3/TRBV12-4; clone_size: many; j_call: TRBJ2-2; cdr3_aa: CASSYSLGGRGGELFF; cdr3_nt: TGTGCCAGCAGTTACAGCCTAGGGGGGCGCGGAGGGGAGCTGTTTTTT
d_call: TRBD1; v_call: TRBV28; clone_size: many; j_call: TRBJ1-2; cdr3_aa: CAIQTGVDGYTF; cdr3_nt: TGTGCCATCCAGACAGGGGTTGATGGCTACACCTTC
d_call: -; v_call: TRBV6-9; clone_size: -; j_call: TRBJ1-2; cdr3_aa: CASSYGTPRGAGGYTF; cdr3_nt: TGTGCCAGCAGTTACGGGACCCCTAGAGGCGCGGGTGGCTACACCTTC
d_call: TRBD1; v_call: TRBV2; clone_size: many; j_call: TRBJ1-1; cdr3_aa: CASTPDRTNTEAFF; cdr3_nt: TGTGCCAGCACACCGGACAGGACTAACACTGAAGCTTTCTTT
d_call: -; v_call: TRBV30; clone_size: -; j_call: TRBJ2-2; cdr3_aa: CAWSSMAGELFF; cdr3_nt: TGTGCCTGGAGTTCCATGGCCGGGGAGCTGTTTTTT
d_call: TRBD2; v_call: TRBV7-6; clone_size: -; j_call: TRBJ2-3; cdr3_aa: CASSLAPPGRGGVTDTQYF; cdr3_nt: TGTGCCAGCAGCTTAGCCCCACCTGGCCGCGGGGGGGTGACAGATACGCAGTATTTT
d_call: TRBD1; v_call: TRBV12-3/TRBV12-4; clone_size: -; j_call: TRBJ1-1; cdr3_aa: CASRELRGRYGEAFF; cdr3_nt: TGTGCCAGCAGGGAACTAAGGGGGCGCTATGGTGAAGCTTTCTTT
d_call: TRBD1; v_call: TRBV2; clone_size: -; j_call: TRBJ2-1; cdr3_aa: CASRYRGNEQFF; cdr3_nt: TGTGCCAGCAGGTACAGGGGGAATGAGCAGTTCTTC
d_call: TRBD2; v_call: TRBV10-3; clone_size: few; j_call: TRBJ2-5; cdr3_aa: CAISGSAGGRKETQYF; cdr3_nt: TGTGCCATCAGTGGGTCTGCGGGGGGGCGTAAGGAGACCCAGTACTTC
d_call: -; v_call: TRBV20-1; clone_size: many; j_call: TRBJ2-1; cdr3_aa: CSAREDEVTVLEQFF; cdr3_nt: TGCAGTGCTAGAGAGGACGAGGTGACTGTCTTGGAGCAGTTCTTC
d_call: TRBD1; v_call: TRBV7-9; clone_size: -; j_call: TRBJ1-4; cdr3_aa: CASRGSLFRGVEKLFF; cdr3_nt: TGTGCCAGCAGAGGATCCCTATTCAGGGGGGTGGAGAAACTGTTTTTT
d_call: -; v_call: TRBV7-2; clone_size: many; j_call: TRBJ1-1; cdr3_aa: CASSLTPGNTEAFF; cdr3_nt: TGTGCCAGCAGCTTGACTCCAGGGAACACTGAAGCTTTCTTT
d_call: -; v_call: TRBV12-3/TRBV12-4; clone_size: many; j_call: TRBJ2-7; cdr3_aa: CASSLGDISYEQYF; cdr3_nt: TGTGCCAGCAGTTTAGGGGACATCTCCTACGAGCAGTACTTC
d_call: TRBD2; v_call: TRBV12-3/TRBV12-4; clone_size: -; j_call: TRBJ2-3; cdr3_aa: CASSFSGGANQDTQYF; cdr3_nt: TGTGCCAGCAGTTTTAGCGGGGGGGCCAATCAAGATACGCAGTATTTT
d_call: -; v_call: TRBV20-1; clone_size: many; j_call: TRBJ1-1; cdr3_aa: CSARDPRTGVHEAFF; cdr3_nt: TGCAGTGCTAGAGATCCCCGGACCGGAGTCCATGAAGCTTTCTTT
d_call: -; v_call: TRBV29-1; clone_size: many; j_call: TRBJ2-3; cdr3_aa: CSVGGRTTDTQYF; cdr3_nt: TGCAGCGTTGGGGGCAGAACCACAGATACGCAGTATTTT
d_call: -; v_call: TRBV20-1; clone_size: many; j_call: TRBJ2-2; cdr3_aa: CSASGTTGHLFF; cdr3_nt: TGCAGTGCTAGTGGGACTACGGGACATCTGTTTTTT
d_call: -; v_call: TRBV10-3; clone_size: few; j_call: TRBJ2-1; cdr3_aa: CAISEEGDSLFF; cdr3_nt: TGTGCCATCAGTGAGGAGGGGGATTCGCTGTTCTTC
d_call: TRBD1; v_call: TRBV10-3; clone_size: many; j_call: TRBJ1-5; cdr3_aa: CAIRLDRGNQPQHF; cdr3_nt: TGTGCCATCAGGCTAGACAGGGGGAATCAGCCCCAGCATTTT
d_call: -; v_call: TRBV2; clone_size: many; j_call: TRBJ2-5; cdr3_aa: CASARVLRETQYF; cdr3_nt: TGTGCCAGCGCCAGGGTCCTCCGAGAGACCCAGTACTTC
d_call: -; v_call: TRBV20-1; clone_size: -; j_call: TRBJ1-4; cdr3_aa: CSASQGSSTNEKLFF; cdr3_nt: TGCAGTGCCTCTCAGGGGTCTTCAACTAATGAAAAACTGTTTTTT
d_call: TRBD2; v_call: TRBV6-1; clone_size: -; j_call: TRBJ2-1; cdr3_aa: CASIHRVGAGGYNEQFF; cdr3_nt: TGTGCCAGCATCCACCGAGTGGGGGCGGGGGGCTACAATGAGCAGTTCTTC
d_call: TRBD1; v_call: TRBV6-1; clone_size: many; j_call: TRBJ1-1; cdr3_aa: CASTWDRMNTEAFF; cdr3_nt: TGTGCCAGCACCTGGGACAGAATGAACACTGAAGCTTTCTTT
d_call: -; v_call: TRBV5-5; clone_size: few; j_call: TRBJ1-3; cdr3_aa: CASRSTGTGNTIYF; cdr3_nt: TGTGCCAGCAGGAGCACAGGGACGGGAAACACCATATATTTT
d_call: TRBD1; v_call: TRBV11-2; clone_size: many; j_call: TRBJ1-5; cdr3_aa: CASSLGDRGQQPQHF; cdr3_nt: TGTGCCAGCAGCTTAGGAGACAGGGGGCAACAGCCCCAGCATTTT
d_call: -; v_call: TRBV9; clone_size: -; j_call: TRBJ2-2; cdr3_aa: CASSAPRRGGSGELFF; cdr3_nt: TGTGCCAGCAGCGCACCACGGAGGGGGGGGTCCGGGGAGCTGTTTTTT
d_call: TRBD1; v_call: TRBV12-3/TRBV12-4; clone_size: few; j_call: TRBJ2-5; cdr3_aa: CASSQGTGDQETQYF; cdr3_nt: TGTGCCAGCAGTCAGGGGACAGGTGACCAAGAGACCCAGTACTTC
d_call: -; v_call: TRBV28; clone_size: many; j_call: TRBJ1-6; cdr3_aa: CAGSPSGGSYNSPLHF; cdr3_nt: TGTGCCGGCAGTCCCAGTGGGGGCTCCTATAATTCACCCCTCCACTTT
d_call: -; v_call: TRBV20-1; clone_size: many; j_call: TRBJ2-3; cdr3_aa: CSASPRGLSTDTQYF; cdr3_nt: TGCAGTGCCTCCCCGCGTGGCTTGAGCACAGATACGCAGTATTTT
d_call: -; v_call: TRBV30; clone_size: -; j_call: TRBJ1-4; cdr3_aa: CTWSGLDEKLFF; cdr3_nt: TGTACCTGGTCTGGGCTTGATGAAAAACTGTTTTTT
d_call: TRBD2; v_call: TRBV27; clone_size: many; j_call: TRBJ2-1; cdr3_aa: CASSRSLAGGYSFQQFF; cdr3_nt: TGTGCCAGCAGTAGGTCTCTAGCGGGGGGTTACTCGTTCCAGCAGTTCTTC
d_call: -; v_call: TRBV7-8; clone_size: many; j_call: TRBJ1-5; cdr3_aa: CASSLVAGFGNQPQHF; cdr3_nt: TGTGCCAGCAGCTTAGTTGCTGGGTTTGGGAATCAGCCCCAGCATTTT
d_call: -; v_call: TRBV7-3; clone_size: few; j_call: TRBJ2-2; cdr3_aa: CASSARTDNTGELFF; cdr3_nt: TGTGCCAGCAGCGCTAGGACAGATAACACCGGGGAGCTGTTTTTT
d_call: TRBD1; v_call: TRBV12-3/TRBV12-4; clone_size: many; j_call: TRBJ1-5; cdr3_aa: CASSLRDSTANQPQHF; cdr3_nt: TGTGCCAGCAGTCTCCGGGACAGCACAGCCAATCAGCCCCAGCATTTT
d_call: TRBD2; v_call: TRBV20-1; clone_size: -; j_call: TRBJ2-1; cdr3_aa: CSAGEWGTTNEQFF; cdr3_nt: TGCAGTGCTGGGGAGTGGGGGACTACCAATGAGCAGTTCTTC
d_call: -; v_call: TRBV27; clone_size: many; j_call: TRBJ2-7; cdr3_aa: CASRAPLSYEQYF; cdr3_nt: TGTGCCTCTCGGGCCCCACTCTCCTACGAGCAGTACTTC
d_call: -; v_call: TRBV29-1; clone_size: -; j_call: TRBJ2-1; cdr3_aa: CSVRSTYNEQFF; cdr3_nt: TGCAGCGTTCGGAGTACCTACAATGAGCAGTTCTTC